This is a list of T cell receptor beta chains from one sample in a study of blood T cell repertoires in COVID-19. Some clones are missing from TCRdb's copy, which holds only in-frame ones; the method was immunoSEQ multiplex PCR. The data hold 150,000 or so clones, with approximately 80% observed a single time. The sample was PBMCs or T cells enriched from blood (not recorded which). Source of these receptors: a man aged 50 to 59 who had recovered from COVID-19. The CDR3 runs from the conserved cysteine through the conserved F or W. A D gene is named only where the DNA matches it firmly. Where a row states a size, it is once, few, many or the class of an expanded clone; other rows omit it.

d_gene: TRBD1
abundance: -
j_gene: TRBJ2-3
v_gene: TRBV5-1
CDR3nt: TGCGCCAGCAGCTTGGCAGGGGGCACGACGGCAGATACGCAGTATTTT
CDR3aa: CASSLAGGTTADTQYF

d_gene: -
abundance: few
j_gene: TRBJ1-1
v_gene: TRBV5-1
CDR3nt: TGCGCCAGCAGCTTGTCCGGGAGAGTCGCTGAAGCTTTCTTT
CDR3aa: CASSLSGRVAEAFF

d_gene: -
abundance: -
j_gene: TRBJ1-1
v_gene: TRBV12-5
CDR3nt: TGTGCTAGTGGTTTCGGGTACCTCGGTGAAGCTTTCTTT
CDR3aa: CASGFGYLGEAFF

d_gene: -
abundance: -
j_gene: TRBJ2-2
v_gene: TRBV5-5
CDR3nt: TGTGCCAGCAGCTTCGAAGGGGCCGGAGTCCCCGGGGAGCTGTTTTTT
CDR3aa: CASSFEGAGVPGELFF

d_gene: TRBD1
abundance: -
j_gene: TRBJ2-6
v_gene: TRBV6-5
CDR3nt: TGTGCCAGCAGCTCGGACAGGACTGGGGCCAACGTCCTGACTTTC
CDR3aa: CASSSDRTGANVLTF

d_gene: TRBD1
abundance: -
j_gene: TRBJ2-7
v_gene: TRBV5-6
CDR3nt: TGTGCCAGCAGCTTGATTACTTTAGGACAGGACCTACGATCTCGAGGGGAGTACTTC
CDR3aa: CASSLITLGQDLRSRGEYF

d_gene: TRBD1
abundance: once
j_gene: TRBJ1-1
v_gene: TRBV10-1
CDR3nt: TGCGCCAGCAGTGAGGGGACAGCGGGGAACACTGAAGCTTTCTTT
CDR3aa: CASSEGTAGNTEAFF

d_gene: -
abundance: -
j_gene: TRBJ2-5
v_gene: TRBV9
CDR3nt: TGTGCCAGCAGCGTAGAGGGGCTTGGAGAGACCCAGTACTTC
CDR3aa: CASSVEGLGETQYF

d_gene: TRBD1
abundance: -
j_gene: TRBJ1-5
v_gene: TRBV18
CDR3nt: TGTGCCAGCTCATCGGGCCAGGGGGGACAGCCCCAGCATTTT
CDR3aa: CASSSGQGGQPQHF

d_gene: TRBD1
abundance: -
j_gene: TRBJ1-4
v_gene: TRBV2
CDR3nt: TGTGCCAGCAGTGGGGACAGGGCCAGAGCTGAAAAACTGTTTTTT
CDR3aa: CASSGDRARAEKLFF

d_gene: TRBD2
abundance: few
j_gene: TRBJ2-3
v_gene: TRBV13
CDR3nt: TGTGCCAGCAGCGTCGCGCGGGCGGGGGGCTTCACAGATACGCAGTATTTT
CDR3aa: CASSVARAGGFTDTQYF

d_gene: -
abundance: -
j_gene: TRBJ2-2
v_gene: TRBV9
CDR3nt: TGTGCCAGCAGCCCAGGGACCGGGGAGCTGTTTTTT
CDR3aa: CASSPGTGELFF

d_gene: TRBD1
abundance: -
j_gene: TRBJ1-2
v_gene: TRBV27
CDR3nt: TGTGCCAGCTCACGGGACAGGGCCTATGGCTACACCTTC
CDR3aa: CASSRDRAYGYTF

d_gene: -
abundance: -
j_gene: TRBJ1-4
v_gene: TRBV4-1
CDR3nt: TGCGCCAGCAGCCCGACAGTACAGCTTAATGAAAAACTGTTTTTT
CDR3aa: CASSPTVQLNEKLFF

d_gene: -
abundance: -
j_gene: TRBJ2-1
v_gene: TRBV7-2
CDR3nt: TGTGCCAGCAGCCAGACCAAGACTAGTTCCAAGGAGATCAGGTTCTTC
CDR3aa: CASSQTKTSSKEIRFF

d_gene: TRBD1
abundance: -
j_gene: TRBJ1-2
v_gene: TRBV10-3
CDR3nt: TGTGCCATCAGTGAGTCGCAACAGGGGAACGGCTACACCTTC
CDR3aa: CAISESQQGNGYTF

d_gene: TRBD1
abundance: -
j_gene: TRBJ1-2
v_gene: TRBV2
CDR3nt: TGTGCCAGCAGGTGGACAGGGGAGTATGGCTACACCTTC
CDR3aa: CASRWTGEYGYTF

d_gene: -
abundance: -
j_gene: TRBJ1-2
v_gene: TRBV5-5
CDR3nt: TGTGCCAGCAGCCGTCCGGGGGGGCGAGGCTATGGCTACACCTTC
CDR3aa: CASSRPGGRGYGYTF

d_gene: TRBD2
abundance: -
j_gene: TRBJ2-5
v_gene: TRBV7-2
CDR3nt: TGTGCCAGCAGCCTTGGGACTAGTGCCACAGGGACCCAGTACTTC
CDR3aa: CASSLGTSATGTQYF

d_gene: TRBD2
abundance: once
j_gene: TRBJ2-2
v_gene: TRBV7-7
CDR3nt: TGTGCTAGCAGCTTACTAGCGGGGGGCCTTAACACCGGGGAGCTGTTTTTT
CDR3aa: CASSLLAGGLNTGELFF

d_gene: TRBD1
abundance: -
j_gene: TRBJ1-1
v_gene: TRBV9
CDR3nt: TGTGCCAGCAGCCTTCGACAGGGGGCACGGGCTGAAGCTTTCTTT
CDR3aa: CASSLRQGARAEAFF

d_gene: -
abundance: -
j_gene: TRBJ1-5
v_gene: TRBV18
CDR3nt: TGTGCCAGCTCACTCGACCTCGGGAATCAGCCCCAGCATTTT
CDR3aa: CASSLDLGNQPQHF

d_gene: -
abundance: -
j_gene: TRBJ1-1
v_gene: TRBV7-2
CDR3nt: TGTGCCAGCAGCATAGGGCAGGCGAAGAACACTGAAGCTTTCTTT
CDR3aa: CASSIGQAKNTEAFF

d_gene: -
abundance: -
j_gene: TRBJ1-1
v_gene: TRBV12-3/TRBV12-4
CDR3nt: TGTGCCAGCAGTCTGATGGATAGGGCGGGGGCTTTCTTT
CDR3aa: CASSLMDRAGAFF

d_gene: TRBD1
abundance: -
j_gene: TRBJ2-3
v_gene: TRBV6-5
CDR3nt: TGTGCCAGCAGAGGACAGGCCCGGAACACAGATACGCAGTATTTT
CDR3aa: CASRGQARNTDTQYF

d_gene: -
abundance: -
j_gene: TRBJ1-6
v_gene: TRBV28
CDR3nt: TGTGCCAGTGATGCCCGGTCGGGGTCATATAATTCACCCCTCCACTTT
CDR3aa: CASDARSGSYNSPLHF

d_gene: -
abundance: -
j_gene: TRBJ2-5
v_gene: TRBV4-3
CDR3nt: TGCGCCAGCAGCCAAGATGGGGGCGGTCAAGAGACCCAGTACTTC
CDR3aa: CASSQDGGGQETQYF

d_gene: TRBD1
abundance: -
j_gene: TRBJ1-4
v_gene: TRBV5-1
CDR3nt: TGCGCCAGCAGGCAGGGACAGGGCGGTGAAAAACTGTTTTTT
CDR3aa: CASRQGQGGEKLFF

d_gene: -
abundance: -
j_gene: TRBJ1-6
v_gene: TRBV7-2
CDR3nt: TGTGCCAGCAGCTTAGGGCCGATAGTGGGGCCGAATTCACCCCTCCACTTT
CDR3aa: CASSLGPIVGPNSPLHF

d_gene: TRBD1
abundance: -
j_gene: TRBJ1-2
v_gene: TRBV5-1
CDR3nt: TGCGCCAGCAGCTTGGAACGACAGGGCTTCGGAATTACCTTC
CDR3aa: CASSLERQGFGITF

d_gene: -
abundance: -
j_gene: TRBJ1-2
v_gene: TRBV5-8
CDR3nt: TGTGCCAGCAGCTTGGCCCCCAGCTACCCCCTAGGCTATGGCTACACCTTC
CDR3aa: CASSLAPSYPLGYGYTF

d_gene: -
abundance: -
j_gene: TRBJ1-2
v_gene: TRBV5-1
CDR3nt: TGCGCCAGCAGCTTGGGCCCTACTAACTATGGCTACACCTTC
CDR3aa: CASSLGPTNYGYTF

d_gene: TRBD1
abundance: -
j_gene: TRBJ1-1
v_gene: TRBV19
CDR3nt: TGTGCCAGTACCCTTGGACAGGACTCTGAAGCTTTCTTT
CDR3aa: CASTLGQDSEAFF

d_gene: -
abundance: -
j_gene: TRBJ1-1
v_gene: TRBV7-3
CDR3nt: TGTGCCAGCAGCCGCAGGGCTCGGACTGAAGCTTTCTTT
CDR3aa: CASSRRARTEAFF

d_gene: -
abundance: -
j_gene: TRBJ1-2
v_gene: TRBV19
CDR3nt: TGTGCCACTCACCCACTCGACAGAACTAACTATGGCTACACCTTC
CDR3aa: CATHPLDRTNYGYTF

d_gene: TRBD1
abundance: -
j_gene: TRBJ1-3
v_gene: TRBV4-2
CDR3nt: TGTGCCAGCAGCCAGGACAGGGTAACTGGAAACACCATATATTTT
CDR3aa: CASSQDRVTGNTIYF

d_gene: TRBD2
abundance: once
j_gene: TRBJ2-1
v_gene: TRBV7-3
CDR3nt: TGTGCCAGCAGCTTAGAGGTTAGCGGGAGCTCCTACAATGAGCAGTTCTTC
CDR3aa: CASSLEVSGSSYNEQFF

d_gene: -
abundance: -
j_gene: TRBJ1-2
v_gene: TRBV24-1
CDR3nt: TGTGCCACCAGTGACCGCCACGGGGACTATGGCTACACCTTC
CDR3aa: CATSDRHGDYGYTF

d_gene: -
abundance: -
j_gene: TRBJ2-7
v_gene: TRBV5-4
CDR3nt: TGTGCCAGCAGATATTACGGAGCTACCACCCACTACGAGCAGTACTTC
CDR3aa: CASRYYGATTHYEQYF

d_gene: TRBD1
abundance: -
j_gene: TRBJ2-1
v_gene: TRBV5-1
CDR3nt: TGCGCCAGCATGAACCCGGGACAGGGGGTTCTGGGGCAGTTCTTC
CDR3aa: CASMNPGQGVLGQFF

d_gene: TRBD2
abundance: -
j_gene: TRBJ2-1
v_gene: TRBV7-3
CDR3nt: TGTGCCAGCAGCTTAGGCCGGGGAGGGATTTACAATGAGCAGTTCTTC
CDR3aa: CASSLGRGGIYNEQFF

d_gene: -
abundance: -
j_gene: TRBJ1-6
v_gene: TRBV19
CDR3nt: TGTGCCAGTAGTGGTCAGGGGCCCTCACCCCTCCACTTT
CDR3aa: CASSGQGPSPLHF

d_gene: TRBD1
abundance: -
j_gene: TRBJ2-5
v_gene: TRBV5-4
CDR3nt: TGTGCCAGCACCAAGGGGGCAGGGTTCACCCAGTACTTC
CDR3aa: CASTKGAGFTQYF

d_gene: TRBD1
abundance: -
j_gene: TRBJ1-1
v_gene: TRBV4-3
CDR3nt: TGCGCCAGCAGCCAAGATTATTCAGGGGGCATCACTGAAGCTTTCTTT
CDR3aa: CASSQDYSGGITEAFF

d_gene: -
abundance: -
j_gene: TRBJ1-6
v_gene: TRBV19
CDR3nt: TGTGCCAGTAGAGAGACAGGTCCACGTTCACCCCTCCACTTT
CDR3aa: CASRETGPRSPLHF

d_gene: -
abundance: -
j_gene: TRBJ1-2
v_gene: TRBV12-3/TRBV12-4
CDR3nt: TGTGCCAGCAGTTCGGACACCAACTATGGCTACACCTTC
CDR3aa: CASSSDTNYGYTF

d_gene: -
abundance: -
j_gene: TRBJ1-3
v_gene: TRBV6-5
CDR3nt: TGTGCCAGCAGAAGGACAGTCTCTGGAAACACCATATATTTT
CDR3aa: CASRRTVSGNTIYF

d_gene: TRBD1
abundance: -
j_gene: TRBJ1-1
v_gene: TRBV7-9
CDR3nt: TGTGCCAGCAGCCCCCGGACAGGGCTGGGCACTGAAGCTTTCTTT
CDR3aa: CASSPRTGLGTEAFF

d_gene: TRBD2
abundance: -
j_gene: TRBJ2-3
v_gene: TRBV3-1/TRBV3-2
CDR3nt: TGTGCCAGCAGCCAGGGGACTAGCGGCTCCACAGATACGCAGTATTTT
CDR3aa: CASSQGTSGSTDTQYF

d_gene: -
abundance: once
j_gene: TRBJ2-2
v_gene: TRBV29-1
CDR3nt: TGCAGCGCCCTACTCGTAACCGGGGAGCTGTTTTTT
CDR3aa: CSALLVTGELFF